These 24 T cell receptor beta chains share one sample of origin, sequenced in a study of cytomegalovirus exposure and HLA in healthy donors. It was with 60 Vbeta and 13 Jbeta primers that the PCR ran. Method: immunoSEQ multiplex PCR; TCRdb's copy keeps in-frame clones and lacks some. Among about 160,000 clones listed, around three quarters were seen once. Sequencing was performed on PBMCs. These receptors all stem from a middle-aged woman in good health and CMV-seronegative.

V usage is TRBV6-1 and J usage is TRBJ1-6; no clear D. V gave up 1 base and J gave up 0 bases, with 10 bases separating them. The CDR3 spans 17 residues. CDR1 is MNHNS, CDR2 SASEGT, per germline. This chain's CDR3 is CASSEGLAYSYNSPLHF. DNA of the CDR3: TGTGCCAGCAGTGAAGGGTTGGCTTACTCCTATAATTCACCCCTCCACTTT.

V gene TRBV2 combines with J gene TRBJ2-3; 9 nucleotides line up with TRBD1. The CDR3 covers 16 residues. Germline V gene sequence: CDR1 SNHLY, CDR2 FYNNEI. The junction had 5 bases not matched to a gene; V was cut back by 3 bases and J by 1 base. The CDR3 DNA follows: TGTGCCAGCAGTGAGCCCCGGACAGGGGGCACAGATACGCAGTATTTT. It specifies CASSEPRTGGTDTQYF.

This chain links TRBV6-1 with TRBJ1-3, with 12 bases matching TRBD1. Trimming removed 4 bases from V and 3 bases from J; junction bases left unmatched: 7. Germline V lookup: CDR1 MNHNS, CDR2 SASEGT. The CDR3 covers 17 residues. DNA for the CDR3: TGTGCCAGCAGTGCCGGGACAGGGGGCATGGGTGGAAACACCATATATTTT. This encodes CASSAGTGGMGGNTIYF.

The chain recombines TRBV6-1 with TRBJ1-1, with D maybe TRBD1 (6 bases). V was pared by 6 bases and J by 2 bases, with 13 bases between. The CDR3 runs 14 residues. CDR1 and CDR2 (germline): MNHNS, SASEGT. This CDR3 reads CASSQLGTNTEAFF. The DNA for the CDR3 is TGTGCCAGCAGCCAGCTTGGGACAAACACTGAAGCTTTCTTT.

This chain connects TRBV7-9 to TRBJ1-2; D call uncertain. The CDR3 is 12 amino acids. With 3 bases removed from V and 8 bases from J, the gap between germline ends came to 10 bases. Germline V gene lookup returns CDR1 SEHNR and CDR2 FQNEAQ (reference sequence). CDR3 in DNA: TGTGCCAGCAGCTTGGGCCCTACAGGCTACACCTTC. Residues: CASSLGPTGYTF. Looking up the rest from reference TRBV7-9 and TRBJ1-2 gives the full variable domain: DTGVSQNPRHKITKRGQNVTFRCDPISEHNRLYWYRQTLGQGPEFLTYFQNEAQLEKSRLLSDRFSAERPKGSFSTLEIQRTEQGDSAMYLCASSLGPTGYTFGSGTRLTVV.

The V gene is TRBV4-2, the J gene TRBJ1-5, with unresolved D. V shed 0 bases and J shed 5 bases, with 8 bases lying between them. Germline CDR1 reads LGHNA; CDR2 reads YNFKEQ. The CDR3 consists of 14 residues. CDR3 loop: CASSQEATDQPQHF. In DNA form, the CDR3 reads TGTGCCAGCAGCCAAGAAGCAACCGATCAGCCCCAGCATTTT.

The chain has TRBV7-3 and TRBJ2-6; 7 bases are shared with TRBD2. Germline loops: CDR1 SGHTA, CDR2 FQGTGA. V lost 5 bases, J lost 2 bases, and 3 bases stayed unmatched. The CDR3 has 15 residues. This chain's CDR3 is CASSMGGAGANVLTF. The CDR3 DNA reads as TGTGCCAGCAGCATGGGGGGGGCTGGGGCCAACGTCCTGACTTTC.

The chain employs TRBV2 and TRBJ1-6; a weak D match, TRBD1 (5 bases). V lost 2 bases to trimming and J lost 13 bases, with 12 bases between them. The V gene's germline CDR1 is SNHLY and CDR2 FYNNEI. The CDR3 covers 13 residues. CDR3 bases: TGTGCCAGCAGTGAACAGGGCCTCGGTCCCCTCCACTTT. This translates into CASSEQGLGPLHF.

The chain recombines TRBV4-1 with TRBJ1-5, with D possibly being TRBD1 (6 bases). The CDR3 is made up of 15 amino acids. Germline-derived CDR1 and CDR2 are MGHRA and YSYEKL. Trimming took off 4 bases at V and 7 bases at J, with 17 bases between the two ends. The CDR3 nucleotides read TGCGCCAGCAGCCGTACCAGGGGTTTAGGACAGCCCCAGCATTTT. Protein: CASSRTRGLGQPQHF.

V gene TRBV5-1 combines with J gene TRBJ1-1, with unresolved D. The CDR3 length is 14 residues. V lost 2 bases to trimming and J lost 2 bases, with 10 bases between them. CDR1 and CDR2 (germline): SGHRS, YFSETQ. The CDR3 nucleotides are TGCGCCAGCAGCTTTGCAGCGACCAACACTGAAGCTTTCTTT. It translates to CASSFAATNTEAFF.

The chain couples TRBV5-1 to TRBJ1-2; possible D gene TRBD1, 6 bases. The CDR3 spans 13 residues. Trimming removed 4 bases from V and 8 bases from J, with 15 bases in between. The V gene's germline CDR1 is SGHRS and CDR2 YFSETQ. The chain's CDR3 is CASSPDSVYGYTF. CDR3 nucleotide sequence: TGCGCCAGCAGCCCGGACAGCGTATACGGCTACACCTTC.

The chain employs TRBV9 and TRBJ2-1; 10 bases map to TRBD1. The CDR3 is 15 amino acids. V shed 0 bases and J 4 bases; nucleotides not matched to a gene: 1. Germline V CDR1 and CDR2: SGDLS, YYNGEE. For the CDR3, the DNA is TGTGCCAGCAGCGTAGGGACAGGGGGGTACAATGAGCAGTTCTTC. This codes for CASSVGTGGYNEQFF. Looking up the rest from reference TRBV9 and TRBJ2-1 gives the full variable domain: DSGVTQTPKHLITATGQRVTLRCSPRSGDLSVYWYQQSLDQGLQFLIQYYNGEERAKGNILERFSAQQFPDLHSELNLSSLELGDSALYFCASSVGTGGYNEQFFGPGTRLTVL.

CDR3 DNA sequence: TGCGCCAGCAATCCAGGGAAGGGGATGAACACTGAAGCTTTCTTT. As protein: CASNPGKGMNTEAFF. The chain carries TRBV5-1 and TRBJ1-1; D possibly corresponds to TRBD1 (5 bases). The CDR3 is 15 residues long. Germline V gene lookup returns CDR1 SGHRS and CDR2 YFSETQ. The V end lost 6 bases, the J end lost 0 bases, and 15 bases lay between the germline ends.

This chain links TRBV5-5 with TRBJ1-2; 7 bases fit TRBD1. Germline-derived CDR1 and CDR2 are SGHKS and YYEKEE (reference sequence). The CDR3 covers 13 residues. J was trimmed by 2 bases and V by 7 bases; bases with no gene match: 5. This CDR3 is CASGQGQNYGYTF. Written as DNA, the CDR3 is TGTGCCAGCGGTCAGGGACAGAACTATGGCTACACCTTC. The whole variable domain, remainder taken from reference TRBV5-5 and TRBJ1-2, is DAGVTQSPTHLIKTRGQQVTLRCSPISGHKSVSWYQQVLGQGPQFIFQYYEKEERGRGNFPDRFSARQFPNYSSELNVNALLLGDSALYLCASGQGQNYGYTFGSGTRLTVV.

The CDR3 protein is CASSTLFGGADYGYTF. CDR3 DNA sequence: TGTGCCAGTAGTACCCTTTTTGGGGGGGCGGACTATGGCTACACCTTC. The V call is TRBV19, the J call TRBJ1-2; D possibly corresponds to TRBD1 (6 bases). Germline assignment: CDR1 LNHDA and CDR2 SQIVND (reference sequence). Trimming left V 4 bases short and J 3 bases short, with 18 bases between. The CDR3 spans 16 residues.

This sequence joins TRBV5-1 and TRBJ2-1; 7 positions match TRBD2. The germline gives CDR1 SGHRS, CDR2 YFSETQ. V lost 3 bases, J lost 0 bases, and 6 bases stayed unmatched. The CDR3 consists of 16 residues. The CDR3 DNA reads as TGCGCCAGCAGCTACGTAGCGGGTAGCTCCTACAATGAGCAGTTCTTC. Amino acids: CASSYVAGSSYNEQFF. The variable domain in full, with the rest retrieved from reference TRBV5-1 and TRBJ2-1, is KAGVTQTPRYLIKTRGQQVTLSCSPISGHRSVSWYQQTPGQGLQFLFEYFSETQRNKGNFPGRFSGRQFSNSRSEMNVSTLELGDSALYLCASSYVAGSSYNEQFFGPGTRLTVL.

The chain carries TRBV2 and TRBJ2-1; a weak D match, TRBD1 (5 bases). The germline V and J ends were trimmed by 4 bases and 0 bases, with 7 bases remaining between them. The CDR3 is 14 residues long. Germline-derived CDR1 and CDR2 are SNHLY and FYNNEI. As DNA, the CDR3 is TGTGCCAGCAGTGGACAGAGCTCCTACAATGAGCAGTTCTTC. It is translated as CASSGQSSYNEQFF.

This sequence joins TRBV28 and TRBJ2-1, with 13 positions matching TRBD2. The CDR3 contains 14 residues. J lost 4 bases, V lost 8 bases, and 2 bases had no gene match. Germline lookup yields CDR1 MDHEN and CDR2 SYDVKM. In nucleotides, the CDR3 is TGTGCCAGCGGGACTAGCGGGACATACAATGAGCAGTTCTTC. It yields the protein CASGTSGTYNEQFF.

This clone was detected a few times. This sequence joins TRBV5-1 and TRBJ1-5, with unresolved D. The germline gives CDR1 SGHRS, CDR2 YFSETQ. There are 14 residues in the CDR3. V was trimmed by 0 bases and J by 7 bases, leaving 11 bases between them. CDR3 DNA: TGCGCCAGCAGCTTGGTTGGAGGGATGCAGCCCCAGCATTTT. This codes for CASSLVGGMQPQHF.

The rearrangement joins TRBV11-2 to TRBJ2-7; possibly TRBD1 for D (6 bases). Per germline, CDR1 SGHAT and CDR2 FQNNGV. This CDR3 has 14 amino acids. Trimming left V 6 bases short and J 3 bases short, with 15 bases between. The CDR3 coding sequence is TGTGCCAGCAGTTACCCCGGGACAAACTACGAGCAGTACTTC. Amino acid sequence: CASSYPGTNYEQYF. The full variable domain, completed using reference TRBV11-2 and TRBJ2-7, is EAGVAQSPRYKIIEKRQSVAFWCNPISGHATLYWYQQILGQGPKLLIQFQNNGVVDDSQLPKDRFSAERLKGVDSTLKIQPAKLEDSAVYLCASSYPGTNYEQYFGPGTRLTVT.

This chain uses TRBV7-2 with TRBJ2-7, with D possibly matching TRBD2 (5 bases). V gave up 5 bases and J gave up 6 bases, with 14 bases separating them. Germline CDR1 SGHTA, CDR2 FQGNSA. CDR3 size: 13 residues. CDR3 residues: CASSLGRGREQYF. The CDR3 nucleotides read TGTGCCAGCAGCCTTGGGAGAGGGCGCGAGCAGTACTTC.

The rearrangement uses TRBV5-6 and TRBJ2-2, with D perhaps matching TRBD1 (5 bases). The CDR3 sequence is 15 residues long. The germline V gene encodes CDR1 SGHDT and CDR2 YYEEEE. The V end lost 4 bases, the J end lost 3 bases, and 13 bases lay between the germline ends. The CDR3 nucleotides are TGTGCCAGCAGCACTATACAGGCATACACCGGGGAGCTGTTTTTT. It codes for CASSTIQAYTGELFF.

The gene calls are TRBV7-2 and TRBJ2-1, with TRBD1 identical over 7 bases. Germline V gives CDR1 SGHTA, CDR2 FQGNSA. J gave up 7 bases and V 5 bases, and 17 bases lay outside the gene matches. This CDR3 contains 17 residues. The CDR3 DNA reads TGTGCCAGCAGCCCCCCCGGGACAGCGGTACGAGCGAATGAGCAGTTCTTC. It translates to CASSPPGTAVRANEQFF.

J is TRBJ1-6 and V is TRBV27, with TRBD1 as a possible D gene (6 bases). CDR1 is MNHEY, CDR2 SMNVEV, per germline (reference sequence). This CDR3 has 15 amino acids. The ends were cut back, 1 base at V and 6 bases at J, with 10 bases in the middle. CDR3 in amino acids: CASSLWGGVNSPLHF. CDR3 coding DNA: TGTGCCAGCAGTTTATGGGGGGGCGTTAATTCACCCCTCCACTTT.